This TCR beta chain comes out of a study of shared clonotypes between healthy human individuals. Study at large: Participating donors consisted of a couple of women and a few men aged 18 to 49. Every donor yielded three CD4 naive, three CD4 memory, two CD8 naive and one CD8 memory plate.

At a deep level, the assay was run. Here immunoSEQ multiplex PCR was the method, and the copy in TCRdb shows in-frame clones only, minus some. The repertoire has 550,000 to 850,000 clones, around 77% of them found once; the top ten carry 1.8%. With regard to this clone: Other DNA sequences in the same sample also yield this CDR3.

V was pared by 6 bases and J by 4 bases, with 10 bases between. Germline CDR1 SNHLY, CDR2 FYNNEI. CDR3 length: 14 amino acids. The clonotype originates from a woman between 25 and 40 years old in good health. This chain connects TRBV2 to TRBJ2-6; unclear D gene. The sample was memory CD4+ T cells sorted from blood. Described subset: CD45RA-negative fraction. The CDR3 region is CASSGSSGANVLTF. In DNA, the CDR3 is TGTGCCAGCAGCGGTTCGAGCGGGGCCAACGTCCTGACTTTC.